This paragraph reports one T cell receptor beta chain. Its antigen is unknown. The data stem from a study of cytomegalovirus exposure and HLA in healthy donors. Study-wide results and caveats: A later analysis showed TCR association rates differing by HLA locus, peaking at DRB1 and lowest at HLA-C. Rarity characterized most TCR sequences, yet some public TCRs appeared in many donors. Highly shared sequence variants in one cluster were likely a sequencing artifact. Cytomegalovirus association was assigned to about 180 TCR beta chains.

This CDR3 region has 15 residues. The V gene's germline CDR1 is MDHEN and CDR2 SYDVKM. Trimming shortened V by 3 bases and J by 4 bases, and 16 bases separated the two germline ends. The primer mix had 60 Vbeta and 13 Jbeta primers. Measured with immunoSEQ multiplex PCR; TCRdb has only the in-frame clones, and not every one. The data show roughly 62,000 clones, about 81% seen once. The chain carries TRBV28 and TRBJ2-7, with no clear D. This receptor was obtained from a woman aged 25 to 39 in good health and CMV-seronegative. Material: PBMCs. CDR3 coding DNA: TGTGCCAGCAGTTTGAGTAGGAACAGACCTTACGAGCAGTACGTC. Its protein product is CASSLSRNRPYEQYV.